The 12 T cell receptor beta chains reported below all come from one sample, sequenced in a study of blood T cell repertoires in COVID-19. The assay was immunoSEQ multiplex PCR, and TCRdb's table has in-frame clones only and misses some. The table includes approximately 85,000 clones, 70% to 90% detected once. The sequencing input was peripheral blood. Receptor source: a woman in her sixties or seventies with active or convalescent COVID-19.

V gene TRBV5-4 combines with J gene TRBJ1-4, with a weak D call TRBD1 (5 bases). With 4 bases removed from V and 4 bases from J, the gap between germline ends came to 23 bases. This CDR3 is built from 18 residues. Per the germline V gene, CDR1 is SGHNT and CDR2 is YYREEE (reference sequence). The CDR3 sequence: CASSPSAGPRKGNEKLFF. As DNA, the CDR3 is TGTGCCAGCAGCCCCTCGGCGGGGCCTCGTAAGGGTAATGAAAAACTGTTTTTT.

The genes are TRBV7-2 and TRBJ2-7, with D perhaps matching TRBD1 (5 bases). The V end lost 5 bases, the J end lost 6 bases, and 17 bases lay between the germline ends. The CDR3 is made up of 14 amino acids. Germline V gene lookup returns CDR1 SGHTA and CDR2 FQGNSA. In DNA, the CDR3 is TGTGCCAGCAGCCCCTCCAGGGTGGCCGGCGAGCAGTACTTC. This encodes CASSPSRVAGEQYF.

This rearrangement joins TRBV3-1 (or the pseudogene TRBV3-2) to TRBJ1-1; D might be TRBD1 (5 bases). Germline V gene data show CDR1 as LGHDT and CDR2 as YNNKEL (reference sequence). The V end was cut by 6 bases, the J end by 4 bases, with 12 bases between. CDR3 length: 13 residues. The CDR3 is CASSLAGGTEAFF. The CDR3, as DNA: TGTGCCAGCAGTCTCGCGGGGGGCACTGAAGCTTTCTTT.

The chain uses TRBV6-1 and TRBJ1-1, with 9 bases aligning to TRBD1. With V trimmed by 2 bases and J by 8 bases, 6 bases remained unmatched. The CDR3 spans 14 residues. Germline lookup yields CDR1 MNHNS and CDR2 SASEGT. CDR3 sequence (DNA): TGTGCCAGCAGTGAAATGTTAGGGACAGGGGAAGCTTTCTTT. Encoded protein: CASSEMLGTGEAFF.

This chain links TRBV7-2 with TRBJ2-3; 10 bases are shared with TRBD2. Germline-derived CDR1 and CDR2 are SGHTA and FQGNSA. There are 15 residues in the CDR3. J gave up 3 bases and V 6 bases, and 6 bases lay outside the gene matches. The DNA of the CDR3 is TGTGCCAGCAGTAGAGCGGGGGGGGCGACAGATACGCAGTATTTT. This translates into CASSRAGGATDTQYF.

This chain joins TRBV7-2 and TRBJ1-4; TRBD1 matches 10 bases. Germline CDR1 SGHTA, CDR2 FQGNSA. With V trimmed by 6 bases and J by 7 bases, 5 bases remained unmatched. The CDR3 spans 14 residues. CDR3 sequence: CASRQTGGIEKLFF. CDR3 nucleotide sequence: TGTGCCAGCAGACAGACAGGGGGCATTGAAAAACTGTTTTTT. The full variable domain, rest sourced from reference TRBV7-2 and TRBJ1-4, is GAGVSQSPSNKVTEKGKDVELRCDPISGHTALYWYRQSLGQGLEFLIYFQGNSAPDKSGLPSDRFSAERTGGSVSTLTIQRTQQEDSAVYLCASRQTGGIEKLFFGSGTQLSVL.

The V call is TRBV19, the J call TRBJ1-1; unclear D gene. V was pared by 3 bases and J by 3 bases, with 14 bases between. CDR1 LNHDA and CDR2 SQIVND come from the germline V gene (reference sequence). The CDR3 contains 15 residues. CDR3 nucleotides: TGTGCCAGTAGTATGGCGGGCTACCGGTACACTGAAGCTTTCTTT. The encoded protein is CASSMAGYRYTEAFF.

This sequence joins TRBV6-6 and TRBJ1-6; 9 bases agree with TRBD1. Germline V gives CDR1 MNHNY, CDR2 SVGAGI (reference sequence). V was clipped by 8 bases and J by 2 bases; unmatched bases: 10. The CDR3 totals 17 residues. This chain's CDR3 is CASGPGQGETYNSPLHF. The CDR3 DNA follows: TGTGCCAGCGGTCCGGGACAGGGAGAAACCTATAATTCACCCCTCCACTTT.

This clone was detected once. The rearrangement links TRBV7-9 to TRBJ2-2, with 12 bases lining up with TRBD2. Germline lookup yields CDR1 SEHNR and CDR2 FQNEAQ (reference sequence). The CDR3 loop spans 19 amino acids. Trimming took 3 bases from V and 5 from J; bases not matched to a gene: 13. This CDR3 reads CASSLGRLAGARLTGELFF. In nucleotides, the CDR3 is TGTGCCAGCAGCTTGGGTCGACTAGCGGGGGCCCGGCTGACCGGGGAGCTGTTTTTT. Variable domain in full (rest from reference TRBV7-9 and TRBJ2-2): DTGVSQNPRHKITKRGQNVTFRCDPISEHNRLYWYRQTLGQGPEFLTYFQNEAQLEKSRLLSDRFSAERPKGSFSTLEIQRTEQGDSAMYLCASSLGRLAGARLTGELFFGEGSRLTVL.

This clone turned up a few times. The chain employs TRBV3-1 (or the pseudogene TRBV3-2) and TRBJ2-5, with 9 bases fitting TRBD2. Trimming cost V 3 bases and J 4 bases; bases outside gene matches: 3. The germline V gene encodes CDR1 LGHDT and CDR2 YNNKEL (reference sequence). There are 14 residues in the CDR3. The CDR3, as DNA: TGTGCCAGCAGCCAGCGGGGGGGCTTAGAGACCCAGTACTTC. Encoded protein: CASSQRGGLETQYF.

The V and J genes are TRBV28 and TRBJ1-3; 7 bases match TRBD1. The CDR3 is 15 residues long. CDR1 and CDR2 (germline): MDHEN, SYDVKM. The ends lost 4 bases at V and 1 base at J; junction bases unmatched: 4. The DNA of the CDR3 is TGTGCCAGCAGTTCCCTGGGACAGTCTGGAAACACCATATATTTT. Its translation is CASSSLGQSGNTIYF.

Turning to this clone: Other DNA sequences within the sample encode an identical CDR3. The chain is built from TRBV19 and TRBJ1-1; D might be TRBD1 (6 bases). Per germline, CDR1 LNHDA and CDR2 SQIVND (reference sequence). V shed 5 bases and J shed 1 base, with 8 bases lying between them. There are 13 residues in the CDR3. The CDR3 DNA is TGTGCCAGTAGTCCGACAGGGAACACTGAAGCTTTCTTT. Encoded protein: CASSPTGNTEAFF.